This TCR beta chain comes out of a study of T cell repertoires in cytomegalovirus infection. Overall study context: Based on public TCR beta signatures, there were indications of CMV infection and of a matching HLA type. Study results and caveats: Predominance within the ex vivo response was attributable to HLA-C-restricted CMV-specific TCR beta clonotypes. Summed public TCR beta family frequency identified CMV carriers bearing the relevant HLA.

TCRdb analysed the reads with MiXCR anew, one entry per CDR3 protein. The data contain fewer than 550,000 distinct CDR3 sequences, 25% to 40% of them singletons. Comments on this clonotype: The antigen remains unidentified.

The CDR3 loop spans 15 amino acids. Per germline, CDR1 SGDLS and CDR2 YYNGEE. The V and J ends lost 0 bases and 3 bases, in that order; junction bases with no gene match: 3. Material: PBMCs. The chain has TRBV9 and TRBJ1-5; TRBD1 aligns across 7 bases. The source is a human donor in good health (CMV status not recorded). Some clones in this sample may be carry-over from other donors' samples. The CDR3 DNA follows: TGTGCCAGCAGCGTAGATGGACAGGTCAATCAGCCCCAGCATTTT. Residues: CASSVDGQVNQPQHF.